This is a list of T cell receptor beta chains from one sample in a study of T-cell reconstitution after alpha-beta-depleted transplantation in children. In TCRdb, the PCR reads were re-called with MiXCR into one record per CDR3 protein. The sample lists 190,000 or so distinct CDR3 sequences; about 6% were seen once. Sequenced material: PBMCs, taken before TCRalphabeta/CD19-depleted stem cell transplant. These receptors came from a girl less than two years old with combined immunodeficiency, due to receive a stem cell transplant. Each CDR3 is given with its conserved first and last residue. D genes are given only for firm matches. Rows give clone size only sometimes, using once, few, many, or a class for an expanded clone.

j_call	d_call	v_call	clone_size	cdr3_aa	cdr3_nt
TRBJ1-2	.	TRBV15	few	CATSRGTGYYGYTF	TGTGCCACCAGCAGAGGCACAGGGTACTATGGCTACACCTTC
TRBJ2-2	TRBD2	TRBV11-2	many	CASTRGTSGTNTGELFF	TGTGCCAGCACTCGGGGGACTAGCGGAACGAACACCGGGGAGCTGTTTTTT
TRBJ2-3	.	TRBV2	many	CASSDLLAGPSTDTQYF	TGTGCCAGCAGTGATCTCCTGGCGGGGCCAAGCACAGATACGCAGTATTTT
TRBJ1-1	.	TRBV20-1	many	CSARGGWWFRDTEAFF	TGCAGTGCTAGAGGAGGTTGGTGGTTCCGGGACACTGAAGCTTTCTTT
TRBJ2-1	.	TRBV7-9	many	CASPPDRLLNNEQFF	TGTGCCAGCCCGCCCGACAGACTTCTCAACAATGAGCAGTTCTTC
TRBJ2-2	TRBD2	TRBV29-1	few	CSGRGGLAGVGELFF	TGCAGCGGAAGGGGAGGACTAGCGGGAGTTGGGGAGCTGTTTTTT
TRBJ2-1	.	TRBV9	many	CASSSSSRSASYNEQFF	TGTGCCAGCAGCTCGAGTAGTCGGTCTGCTTCCTACAATGAGCAGTTCTTC
TRBJ2-1	TRBD1	TRBV10-3	many	CAISDRAAFNEQFF	TGTGCCATCAGCGACAGGGCAGCTTTCAATGAGCAGTTCTTC
TRBJ2-1	TRBD2	TRBV7-3	many	CASSAAGGLPYNEQFF	TGTGCCAGCAGCGCAGCGGGGGGCCTCCCCTACAATGAGCAGTTCTTC
TRBJ2-2	.	TRBV12-3/TRBV12-4	many	CASSSRNTGELFF	TGTGCCAGCAGTTCTAGGAACACCGGGGAGCTGTTTTTT
TRBJ1-2	TRBD1	TRBV3-1	many	CASSQASGTGHGYTF	TGTGCCAGCAGCCAAGCCTCCGGGACAGGGCATGGCTACACCTTC
TRBJ2-7	.	TRBV20-1	few	CSARVLDYSYEQYF	TGCAGTGCTAGAGTCCTGGACTACTCCTACGAGCAGTACTTC
TRBJ2-6	.	TRBV29-1	.	CSVEEWGYGANVLTF	TGCAGCGTTGAAGAATGGGGATATGGGGCCAACGTCCTGACTTTC
TRBJ2-2	TRBD1	TRBV12-3/TRBV12-4	many	CASTPVGQGDLGELFF	TGTGCCAGCACTCCAGTGGGACAGGGGGATTTGGGGGAGCTGTTTTTT
TRBJ2-3	.	TRBV5-6	few	CASSLGTVVQYF	TGTGCCAGCAGCTTGGGGACAGTTGTGCAGTATTTT
TRBJ2-2	TRBD1	TRBV5-1	many	CASSQGQLTGELFF	TGCGCCAGCAGCCAGGGACAGCTCACCGGGGAGCTGTTTTTT
TRBJ2-7	TRBD1	TRBV20-1	.	CSARATGEPFLYEQYF	TGCAGTGCTAGAGCCACAGGGGAACCCTTCCTTTACGAGCAGTACTTC
TRBJ1-5	.	TRBV4-3	few	CASSQEGPGDGQPQHF	TGCGCCAGCAGCCAAGAGGGGCCAGGGGATGGTCAGCCCCAGCATTTT
TRBJ2-1	.	TRBV29-1	many	CSVSEVRSYNEQFF	TGCAGCGTTTCCGAGGTCCGCTCCTACAATGAGCAGTTCTTC
TRBJ2-5	TRBD2	TRBV7-8	few	CASRAGGETQYF	TGTGCCAGCAGAGCGGGGGGAGAGACCCAGTACTTC
TRBJ2-1	.	TRBV29-1	many	CSVVSLPYNEQFF	TGCAGCGTTGTGTCACTACCTTACAATGAGCAGTTCTTC
TRBJ1-1	.	TRBV7-9	many	CASSPKLRNTEAFF	TGTGCCAGCAGCCCTAAGTTACGGAACACTGAAGCTTTCTTT
TRBJ1-1	.	TRBV3-1	many	CASSQGPLTEAFF	TGTGCCAGCAGCCAAGGCCCACTCACTGAAGCTTTCTTT
TRBJ2-1	.	TRBV29-1	many	CSVGAVGGRRYNEQFF	TGCAGCGTTGGAGCCGTTGGTGGGAGGCGATACAATGAGCAGTTCTTC